Shown below are 6 T cell receptor beta chains from a single sample sequenced in a study of read filtering for tumor transcriptome and immune sequencing. The library was built from around 0.4 ug RNA with molecular barcoded adaptors for alpha/delta and beta/gamma chains. One entry per CDR3 protein results from TCRdb running MiXCR on the reads. The sample has about 46,000 distinct CDR3 sequences; around 21% are singletons. Sequencing was carried out using a population of CD138-negative cells sorted from bone marrow. These receptor sequences come from a donor aged 40 or older with multiple myeloma.

The V gene is TRBV14, the J gene TRBJ2-5; D not certain. V was clipped by 6 bases and J by 4 bases, with 12 bases between them. This CDR3 is 13 amino acids long. CDR1 is SGHDN, CDR2 FVKESK, per germline. CDR3 residues: CASSYDWGETQYF. Here the CDR3 DNA reads TGTGCCAGCAGTTACGATTGGGGAGAGACCCAGTACTTC.

This clonotype has at least ten counts. CDR3 nucleotides: TGTGCCAGCAAAAGGGCGCGGGACAGCCAAGAGACCCAGTACTTC. Its translation: CASKRARDSQETQYF. The rearrangement uses TRBV27 and TRBJ2-5, with D perhaps TRBD1 (7 bases). V dropped 7 bases and J dropped 1 base, with 16 bases sitting between them. The V gene's germline CDR1 is MNHEY and CDR2 SMNVEV (reference sequence). The CDR3 is made up of 15 amino acids.

This clonotype was counted at least ten times. The chain has TRBV5-1 and TRBJ1-1; 7 nucleotides align to TRBD1. The length of the CDR3 is 15 residues. Germline-derived CDR1 and CDR2 are SGHRS and YFSETQ. Trimming cost V 5 bases and J 5 bases; bases outside gene matches: 12. CDR3 in DNA: TGCGCCAGCAGAGCCGGGACAGCGGGTGAAACTGAAGCTTTCTTT. Amino acid sequence: CASRAGTAGETEAFF.

This clonotype was counted only a few times. A read error may be the cause here, since a much bigger clone is one base away. The V gene is TRBV6-5, the J gene TRBJ2-6; TRBD2 aligns across 7 bases. The CDR3 is made up of 17 amino acids. Per germline, CDR1 MNHEY and CDR2 SVGAGI. CDR3 sequence: CASSYSGGSAGADVLTF. The CDR3 DNA sequence: TGTGCCAGCAGTTACTCGGGAGGGTCTGCCGGGGCCGACGTCCTGACTTTC.

The J gene is TRBJ2-7, the V gene TRBV10-3; D tentatively fits TRBD1 or TRBD2 (6 bases each). Germline V gene data show CDR1 as ENHRY and CDR2 as SYGVKD. The V end was cut by 6 bases, the J end by 0 bases, with 9 bases between. This CDR3 spans 13 amino acids. The CDR3 loop is CAIRRDISYEQYF. The CDR3 nucleotides read TGTGCCATCAGGCGGGACATCTCCTACGAGCAGTACTTC.

This clonotype has a count of ten or more. This chain connects TRBV18 to TRBJ2-1, with D possibly TRBD2 on 5 matching bases. The germline V gene has CDR1 KGHSH and CDR2 LQKENI. The CDR3 loop spans 15 amino acids. Trimming pared 3 bases from V and 4 bases from J, leaving 13 bases between. This chain's CDR3 is CASSPPSSAYNEQFF. The DNA for the CDR3 is TGTGCCAGCTCACCGCCGAGTAGCGCATACAATGAGCAGTTCTTC.